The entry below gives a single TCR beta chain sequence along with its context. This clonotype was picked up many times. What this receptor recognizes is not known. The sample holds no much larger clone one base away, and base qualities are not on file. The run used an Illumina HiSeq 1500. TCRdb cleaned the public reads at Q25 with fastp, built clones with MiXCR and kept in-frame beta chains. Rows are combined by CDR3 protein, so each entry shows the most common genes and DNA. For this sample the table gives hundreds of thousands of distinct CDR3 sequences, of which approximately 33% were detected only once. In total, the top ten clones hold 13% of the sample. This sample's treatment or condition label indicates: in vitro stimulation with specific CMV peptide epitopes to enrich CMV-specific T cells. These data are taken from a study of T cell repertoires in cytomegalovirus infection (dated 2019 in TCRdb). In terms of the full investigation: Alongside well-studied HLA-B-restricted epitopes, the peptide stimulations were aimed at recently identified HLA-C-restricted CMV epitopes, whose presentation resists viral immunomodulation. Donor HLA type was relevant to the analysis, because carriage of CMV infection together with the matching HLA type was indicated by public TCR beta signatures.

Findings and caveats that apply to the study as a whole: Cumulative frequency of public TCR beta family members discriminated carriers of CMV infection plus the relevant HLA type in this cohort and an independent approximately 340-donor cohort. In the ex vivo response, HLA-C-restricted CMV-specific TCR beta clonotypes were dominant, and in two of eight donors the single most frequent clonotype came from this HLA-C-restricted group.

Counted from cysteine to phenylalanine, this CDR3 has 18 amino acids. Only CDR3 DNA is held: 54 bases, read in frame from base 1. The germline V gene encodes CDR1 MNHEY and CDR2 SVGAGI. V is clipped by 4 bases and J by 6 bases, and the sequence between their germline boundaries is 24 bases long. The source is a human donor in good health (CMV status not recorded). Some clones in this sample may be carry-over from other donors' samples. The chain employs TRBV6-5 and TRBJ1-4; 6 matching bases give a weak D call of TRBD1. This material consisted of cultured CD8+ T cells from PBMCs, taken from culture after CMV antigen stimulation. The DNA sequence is TGTGCCAGCAGTTCCCGGACATCCCTAACAACAGGGCATGAAAAACTGTTTTTT. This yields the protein CASSSRTSLTTGHEKLFF.